This T cell receptor (beta chain) came from a study of blood T cell repertoires in COVID-19. Study summary: Samples representing acute and convalescent COVID-19 were sourced from the United States, Italy and Spain. Sources were T cells, B-cell-depleted T cells, or PBMCs; the material itself was cDNA or gDNA.

Authors' analysis steps: For nucleated cells, counts were estimated from reference gene primer amplification. Assay: immunoSEQ multiplex PCR; the TCRdb copy retains only in-frame clones and omits some. The D gene and trimming were derived from the DNA, and the V and J assignments and clone size from that table. The sample includes about 74,000 clones, roughly 90% of them seen just once. The CDR3 contains 13 residues. V was shortened by 3 bases and J by 0 bases, with 5 bases between the two germline ends. Germline values: CDR1 MNHEY, CDR2 SMNVEV (reference sequence). This clone was observed once. The sequenced sample consisted of peripheral blood. The source is a man between 45 and 60 years old with acute or convalescent COVID-19. The chain carries TRBV27 and TRBJ1-1; D ambiguous. The CDR3 protein is CASSLRMNTEAFF. Written as DNA, the CDR3 is TGTGCCAGCAGTTTGCGGATGAACACTGAAGCTTTCTTT.